This TCR beta chain was obtained from a study of identical twins. Using its own MiXCR run on the 5' RACE reads, TCRdb lists one record per CDR3 protein. The sample records 1.5 million to 2 million distinct CDR3 sequences, about 32% being singletons. Ten or more counts support this clonotype. Its antigen is as yet unknown. Germline CDR1 is SGHTA and CDR2 is FQGNSA. This CDR3 is built from 16 residues. V was pared by 3 bases and J by 1 base, with 8 bases of the junction left unmatched. Study results and limitations: Cross-sectional statistics underpinned the conclusions; the same donors were not followed.

The sequence derives from a newborn girl in good health. Sequences were obtained from cord blood. This chain links TRBV7-2 with TRBJ2-7, with TRBD2 identical over 8 bases. CDR3 sequence reads: CASSFSASGWSYEQYF. The CDR3 DNA sequence: TGTGCCAGCAGCTTTTCGGCTAGCGGGTGGTCCTACGAGCAGTACTTC.